This T cell receptor beta chain is drawn from a study of T cell responses to AZD1222 COVID-19 vaccine (dated by TCRdb to about 2021). Describing the broader study: AZD1222 recipients with second doses at about 4 weeks or about 12 weeks were pooled, because spike-specific TCR depth and breadth did not differ between schedules. A total of more than 230 trial participants underwent TCR sequencing, of whom 200 to 220 had received two doses of AZD1222 and some 25 had received two doses of the MenACWY control vaccine. Trial participants were enrolled into age subgroups of 18-55, 56-69 and 70-plus years, which contained about 150, 27 and 61 TCR-sequenced participants, respectively. Broad study findings and their caveats: Because no samples from the day 14 peak response were available, repertoires could be characterized only after the peak T cell response. Reportedly, almost half of the unique spike-specific TCRs recognized epitopes lying outside the regions that are mutated in the B.1.351 and B.1.1.7 variants. A significant rise in spike-specific TCR breadth and depth was observed after two AZD1222 doses relative to day 0 and relative to MenACWY recipients. CD4 TCRs associated with the vaccine covered the entire spike protein, and the dominant responses were in regions 160-218 and 743-854. In the small 56-69-year group, the increase in depth fell short of significance, most likely because of low power. Participants were mostly white British, with more females than males. The authors suggested clonal diversity may have been underestimated. Conclusions about previously exposed vaccinees are limited, since just five to seven AZD1222 recipients were seropositive for SARS-CoV-2 at baseline.

A word on this clone: Its antigen is currently not known. Per-base qualities were not stored, and no clone one base away is much larger.

The CDR3 regions of human TCRbeta chains were analyzed by immunosequencing. On the authors' methods: TCRs in the repertoires were compared against a reference library of SARS-CoV-2-specific TCRs that had been generated with the MIRA antigen-specificity platform. Breadth was defined as the fraction of unique TCRs that were SARS-CoV-2-associated, and depth was defined as the fraction of total T cells that were SARS-CoV-2-associated. Using the MIRA data, each spike-specific TCR was assigned both to the spike region to which the TCR was reactive and to a CD4 or CD8 class. Log10-transformed breadth and depth values were compared by one-way ANOVA with Sidak's multiple comparisons tests. TCRdb retrieved this table from immuneACCESS and kept in-frame rearrangements only. Not all clones are present; in checked studies, unresolved V genes account for under half, and no reason is known for the remainder. Clone size and V and J calls were adopted from that table, with D and trimming inferred from the DNA. For this sample there are 100,000 or so clones; 85% to 90% appear just once. The top ten clones comprise 5% of the sample.

From cysteine to phenylalanine, the CDR3 is 11 amino acids long. The sequence is cut down to CDR3 DNA, 33 bases in frame from base 1. V gives up 6 bases and J gives up 7 bases, and the segment between their germline ends measures 10 bases. The germline V gene gives CDR1 as MNHEY and CDR2 as SVGEGT. Explained via the paper, the time point label denotes: baseline before first vaccination. Vaccinee samples were obtained from the UK trials COV001 and COV002, which included a single-blind randomized controlled phase 2/3 trial of AZD1222 (ChAdOx1 nCoV-19) in healthy adults. Trial participant PBMC samples were collected at day 0 and day 28 after the second dose for TCRbeta chain sequencing.

Recombination joined TRBV6-2 or TRBV6-3 with TRBJ2-7, and perhaps TRBD2 as D gene, on 5 matching bases. This sequence was found in an adult in good health. Sequenced here: peripheral blood, sampled on day 0 of AZD1222 vaccination. CDR3 sequence: CASSLALEQYF. The DNA is TGTGCCAGCAGCCTAGCCCTAGAGCAGTACTTC.